This entry describes one T cell receptor beta chain. The antigen is not known. V was shortened by 4 bases and J by 4 bases, with 8 bases between the two germline ends. The CDR3 totals 12 residues. CDR1 and CDR2 from the germline V gene are SGDLS and YYNGEE. The sample originates from a study of shared clonotypes between healthy human individuals. The study's findings and limits: Shared clonotypes across all four donors exceeded non-shared ones in generation probability. Sequencing depth was a factor that was expected to affect clonotype sharing among donors. Having only a few donors restricted how much genetic and exposure-history diversity was captured.

Method: immunoSEQ multiplex PCR; TCRdb's copy keeps in-frame clones and lacks some. The sample holds 2 million to 2.5 million clones, roughly 93% seen once. Material: naive CD4+ T cells from PBMCs. Regarding subset: CD45RA+ positively selected. The TCR was taken from a man in his late teens or twenties in good health. Some clones in this sample may be carry-over from other donors' samples. The chain carries TRBV9 and TRBJ1-1; D remains unclear. CDR3 DNA: TGTGCCAGCAGCTCGTGGGGCACTGAAGCTTTCTTT. It yields the protein CASSSWGTEAFF.